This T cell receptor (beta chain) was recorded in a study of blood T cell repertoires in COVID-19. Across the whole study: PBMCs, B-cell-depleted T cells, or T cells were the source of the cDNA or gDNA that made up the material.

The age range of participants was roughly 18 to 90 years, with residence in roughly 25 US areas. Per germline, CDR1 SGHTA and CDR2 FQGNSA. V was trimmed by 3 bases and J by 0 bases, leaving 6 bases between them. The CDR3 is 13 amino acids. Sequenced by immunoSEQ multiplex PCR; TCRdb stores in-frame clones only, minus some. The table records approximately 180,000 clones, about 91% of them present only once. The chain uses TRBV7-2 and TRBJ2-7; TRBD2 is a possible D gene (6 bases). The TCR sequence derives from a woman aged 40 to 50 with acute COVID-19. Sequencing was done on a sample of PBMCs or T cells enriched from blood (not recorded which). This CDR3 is CASSLTSSYEQYF. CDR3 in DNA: TGTGCCAGCAGCTTGACTAGCTCCTACGAGCAGTACTTC.